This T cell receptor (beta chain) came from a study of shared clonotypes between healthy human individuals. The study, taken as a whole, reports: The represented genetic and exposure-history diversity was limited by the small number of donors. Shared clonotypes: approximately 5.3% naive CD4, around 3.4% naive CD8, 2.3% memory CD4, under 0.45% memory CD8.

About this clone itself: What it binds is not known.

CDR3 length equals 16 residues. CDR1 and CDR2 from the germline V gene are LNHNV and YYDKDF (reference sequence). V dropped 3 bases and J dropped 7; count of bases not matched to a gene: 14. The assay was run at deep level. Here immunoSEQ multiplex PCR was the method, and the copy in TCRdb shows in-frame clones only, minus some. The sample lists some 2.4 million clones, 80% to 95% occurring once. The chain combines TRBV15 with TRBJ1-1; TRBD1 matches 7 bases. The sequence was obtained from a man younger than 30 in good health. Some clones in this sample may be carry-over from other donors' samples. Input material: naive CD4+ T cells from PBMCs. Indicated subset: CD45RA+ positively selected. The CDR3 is CATSRARGTDSYEAFF. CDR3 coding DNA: TGTGCCACCAGCAGGGCACGAGGGACAGACTCTTATGAAGCTTTCTTT.